This entry is about one TCR beta chain. Its antigen is still unknown. Germline V gene lookup returns CDR1 SNHLY and CDR2 FYNNEI. V gave up 3 bases and J gave up 5 bases, with 14 bases separating them. This CDR3 is 14 amino acids long. The record originates from a study of cytomegalovirus exposure and HLA in healthy donors. Study in general: It was reported in a later analysis that the same platform had been used for the 120 validation repertoires as for the roughly 710 first-cohort repertoires. Study observations and caveats: A few of the chains that were CMV-associated were confirmed in vitro to be specific for CMV antigens. Some TCR beta chains (164 of them) were listed as cytomegalovirus-associated.

Generated by immunoSEQ multiplex PCR, the TCRdb table keeps only in-frame clones and is missing some. The sample lists roughly 73,000 clones, approximately 95% occurring once. The chain is built from TRBV2 and TRBJ2-7, with D tentatively TRBD1 (5 bases). This sequence was found in a man younger than 30 in good health and CMV-seropositive. Sample: PBMCs. CDR3 in DNA: TGTGCCAGCAGTGAGCGAAGGGGTCCCGACGAGCAGTACTTC. Amino acid sequence: CASSERRGPDEQYF.